These T cell receptor beta chains were read from a single sample in a study of regulatory T cells in long-lasting Graves disease. One entry per CDR3 protein results from TCRdb running MiXCR on the multiplex PCR reads. The table has some 220,000 distinct CDR3 sequences, roughly a fifth seen once. These data were also reused for a study on T cells in Graves' hyperthyroidism and ophthalmopathy.

The sample was peripheral blood mononuclear cells (PBMCs), taken at new diagnosis, from a patient treated with antithyroid drugs. The source is a young woman with Graves disease. CDR3s include the opening cysteine and the closing phenylalanine or tryptophan. The D gene is left open where the match is weak. The listing skips clone size in some rows; elsewhere it reads once, few, many or a size class.

size: .
V: TRBV4-2
J: TRBJ2-5
D: TRBD2
DNA: TGTGCCAGCAGCCAAGATTTGCCGGCGGCGGGGGGCTACCAAGAGACCCAGTACTTC
CDR3: CASSQDLPAAGGYQETQYF

size: many
V: TRBV2
J: TRBJ2-7
D: .
DNA: TGTGCCAGCAGTGCCCTACTTATCGACGACTGGTACGAGCAGTACTTC
CDR3: CASSALLIDDWYEQYF

size: .
V: TRBV28
J: TRBJ2-2
D: TRBD1
DNA: TGTGCCAGCAGCTCCGGGACAGGGGAGACCGGGGAGCTGTTTTTT
CDR3: CASSSGTGETGELFF

size: many
V: TRBV28
J: TRBJ1-4
D: TRBD1
DNA: TGTGCCAGCAGCCCTAGACAGGGCGGGGGTGAAAAACTGTTTTTT
CDR3: CASSPRQGGGEKLFF

size: many
V: TRBV5-1
J: TRBJ1-3
D: .
DNA: TGCGCCAGCAGCCATGGCGTCCCGCAGAGATCTGGAAACACCATATATTTT
CDR3: CASSHGVPQRSGNTIYF

size: .
V: TRBV9
J: TRBJ1-2
D: TRBD1
DNA: TGTGCCAGCAGCGGAGGACAACCCGGGACAGGGGGAGGCTACACCTTC
CDR3: CASSGGQPGTGGGYTF

size: few
V: TRBV5-1
J: TRBJ2-3
D: TRBD1
DNA: TGCGCCAGCAGCTTGGGGACAGGGGGCCCCAGCACAGATACGCAGTATTTT
CDR3: CASSLGTGGPSTDTQYF

size: many
V: TRBV9
J: TRBJ1-1
D: .
DNA: TGTGCCAGCAGCGCCCACAGCGCCCCACAGGCGGAAGCTTTCTTT
CDR3: CASSAHSAPQAEAFF

size: .
V: TRBV28
J: TRBJ2-1
D: TRBD2
DNA: TGTGCCAGCAGCTCCCGGGGTAGCGGGAGGGGCTACAATGAGCAGTTCTTC
CDR3: CASSSRGSGRGYNEQFF

size: many
V: TRBV28
J: TRBJ2-7
D: TRBD1
DNA: TGTGCCAGCTGCGGGACAGGGGTTTATTACGAGCAGTACTTC
CDR3: CASCGTGVYYEQYF

size: .
V: TRBV20-1
J: TRBJ1-4
D: .
DNA: TGCAGTGCTAGAGTGAACAGTCTAAATGAAAAGCTGTGTTTT
CDR3: CSARVNSLNEKLCF

size: many
V: TRBV15
J: TRBJ1-4
D: .
DNA: TGTGCCACCACCAATCCAGGGGCTTTTAATGAAAAACTGTTTTTT
CDR3: CATTNPGAFNEKLFF

size: many
V: TRBV5-6
J: TRBJ2-1
D: .
DNA: TGTGCCAGCAGCTTGGACGGGACGGAATACAATGAGCAGTTCTTC
CDR3: CASSLDGTEYNEQFF

size: few
V: TRBV12-3/TRBV12-4
J: TRBJ2-5
D: .
DNA: TGTGCCAGCAGTCCCCTCTTCGGGGAGACCCAGTACTTC
CDR3: CASSPLFGETQYF

size: many
V: TRBV18
J: TRBJ2-1
D: .
DNA: TGTGCCAGCTCACCAGGCCAACAGGGTGGAGCGTTCTTC
CDR3: CASSPGQQGGAFF

size: many
V: TRBV28
J: TRBJ1-1
D: .
DNA: TGTGCCAGCAGTTTAGGACGGATGAACACTGAAGCTTTCTTT
CDR3: CASSLGRMNTEAFF

size: .
V: TRBV11-3
J: TRBJ2-1
D: TRBD2
DNA: TGTGCCAGCAGGGGGGGACTAGCGGGAGGGGAGTACAATGAGCAGTTCTTC
CDR3: CASRGGLAGGEYNEQFF

size: many
V: TRBV2
J: TRBJ1-2
D: TRBD1
DNA: TGTGCCAGCAGGATAGGGGACAGGGCCTACACCTTC
CDR3: CASRIGDRAYTF

size: .
V: TRBV28
J: TRBJ2-5
D: .
DNA: TGTGCCAGCAGTTTACATTACGGAGGGTCAACCCAGTACTTC
CDR3: CASSLHYGGSTQYF

size: many
V: TRBV7-9
J: TRBJ2-7
D: .
DNA: TGTGCCAGCAGCTTCCCAGGGGACGAGCAGTACTTC
CDR3: CASSFPGDEQYF

size: many
V: TRBV11-2
J: TRBJ2-7
D: .
DNA: TGTGCCAGCAGCCCCCGGCGCGTCCCCGAGCAGTACTTC
CDR3: CASSPRRVPEQYF

size: many
V: TRBV5-5
J: TRBJ2-2
D: .
DNA: TGTGCCAGCAGCACCACTGGGGAGCTGTTTTTT
CDR3: CASSTTGELFF

size: many
V: TRBV28
J: TRBJ1-2
D: .
DNA: TGTGCCAGCAGTTTCCAAACGGACTATGGCTACACCTTC
CDR3: CASSFQTDYGYTF

size: many
V: TRBV28
J: TRBJ2-7
D: TRBD1
DNA: TGTGCCAGCCAAGAGGGACAGGGAAACTACGAGCAGTACTTC
CDR3: CASQEGQGNYEQYF

size: .
V: TRBV6-2/TRBV6-3
J: TRBJ2-7
D: .
DNA: TGTGCCAGCAGTTACTCGAGCGAGTTGTCCTACGAGCAGTACTTC
CDR3: CASSYSSELSYEQYF

size: many
V: TRBV30
J: TRBJ1-4
D: .
DNA: TGTGCCTGGAAGGGGACGTCCTTCGCCGATGAAAAACTGTTTTTT
CDR3: CAWKGTSFADEKLFF

size: many
V: TRBV11-2
J: TRBJ1-2
D: TRBD1
DNA: TGTGCCAGCAGCCTCCGCTCCGGGACAGAATTTAATGGCTACACCTTC
CDR3: CASSLRSGTEFNGYTF

size: many
V: TRBV28
J: TRBJ1-2
D: TRBD1
DNA: TGTGCCAGCAGTTTAGTAGGGACAGGGTATGGCTACACCTTC
CDR3: CASSLVGTGYGYTF

size: .
V: TRBV2
J: TRBJ2-7
D: .
DNA: TGTGCCAGCAGAGGGACCGACTGGCGAGAGCAGTACTTC
CDR3: CASRGTDWREQYF

size: once
V: TRBV2
J: TRBJ2-1
D: .
DNA: TGTGCCAGCAGTGAAGGGTGGGGCCTAACCTACAATGAGCAGTTCTTC
CDR3: CASSEGWGLTYNEQFF

size: .
V: TRBV20-1
J: TRBJ2-5
D: .
DNA: TGCAGTGCTAGCGACAACCTAGAGGGAGGCGGGGAGACCCAGTACTTC
CDR3: CSASDNLEGGGETQYF

size: many
V: TRBV28
J: TRBJ2-3
D: .
DNA: TGTGCCAGCACCCCATCTGGGAGCACAGATACGCAGTATTTT
CDR3: CASTPSGSTDTQYF

size: many
V: TRBV28
J: TRBJ2-2
D: TRBD2
DNA: TGTGCCAGCACCTTGGGGGGGAGGATCACCGGGGAGCTGTTTTTT
CDR3: CASTLGGRITGELFF

size: few
V: TRBV5-6
J: TRBJ2-5
D: TRBD2
DNA: TGTGCCAGCAGCTTTGGACCCAGCGGGGGCAAGACCCAGTACTTC
CDR3: CASSFGPSGGKTQYF

size: many
V: TRBV30
J: TRBJ2-7
D: TRBD2
DNA: TGTGCCTGGAGTGTGGGAGGGAGCTCCTACGAGCAGTACTTC
CDR3: CAWSVGGSSYEQYF

size: many
V: TRBV27
J: TRBJ1-5
D: .
DNA: TGTGCCAGCAGTCCTTGGCAAGGGACGGGTAGTCAGCCCCAGCATTTT
CDR3: CASSPWQGTGSQPQHF

size: many
V: TRBV12-3/TRBV12-4
J: TRBJ1-2
D: .
DNA: TGTGCCAGCAGTTTACAGCAGGTCCACTACACCTTC
CDR3: CASSLQQVHYTF

size: many
V: TRBV6-5
J: TRBJ1-2
D: .
DNA: TGTGCCAGCAGTTCCCCCGGGACACCCTATGGCTACACCTTC
CDR3: CASSSPGTPYGYTF

size: .
V: TRBV2
J: TRBJ1-5
D: TRBD1
DNA: TGTGCCAGCAGTGAGGGACAGGGGGTTTATAGCAATCACTCCCAGCATTTT
CDR3: CASSEGQGVYSNHSQHF

size: many
V: TRBV10-3
J: TRBJ1-1
D: .
DNA: TGTGCCATCAGGCCGGACACTGGGTCGGGGGCTTTCTTT
CDR3: CAIRPDTGSGAFF

size: .
V: TRBV20-1
J: TRBJ2-1
D: .
DNA: TGCAGTGCTATTCAGCGGGAGCAGTTCTTC
CDR3: CSAIQREQFF

size: many
V: TRBV28
J: TRBJ1-2
D: .
DNA: TGTGCCAGCAGTTTGGACCCGGGGGGAACGTATGGCTACACCTTC
CDR3: CASSLDPGGTYGYTF

size: many
V: TRBV28
J: TRBJ2-7
D: .
DNA: TGTGCCAGCAGTACCCACGGCCCCATCTACGAGCAGTACTTC
CDR3: CASSTHGPIYEQYF

size: many
V: TRBV30
J: TRBJ2-7
D: .
DNA: TGTGCCTGGAGAAAGGGCAGGTCCTTTTACGAGCAGTACTTC
CDR3: CAWRKGRSFYEQYF

size: .
V: TRBV4-1
J: TRBJ2-1
D: TRBD2
DNA: TGCGCCAGCAGACAATTGGGGGGGAGAAATGAGCAGTTCTTC
CDR3: CASRQLGGRNEQFF

size: .
V: TRBV20-1
J: TRBJ2-4
D: TRBD1
DNA: TGCAGTGCCTCACTACCCGGGACAGGACTAGCCAAAAACATTCAGTACTTC
CDR3: CSASLPGTGLAKNIQYF

size: many
V: TRBV19
J: TRBJ1-1
D: .
DNA: TGTGCCAGTCGGAGATTCGACCCACCCATGAACACTGAAGCTTTCTTT
CDR3: CASRRFDPPMNTEAFF